The sequence of this TCR beta chain was determined in a study of cytomegalovirus exposure and HLA in healthy donors. Germline CDR1 and CDR2: SGHRS and YFSETQ. Between the trimmed V and J ends, which lost 4 bases and 1 base, there was a span of 9 bases. This CDR3 is built from 14 residues. Both 60 Vbeta primers and 13 Jbeta primers went into the PCR. Sequencing used immunoSEQ multiplex PCR; TCRdb keeps in-frame clones, though not all of them. The table lists more than 150,000 clones, 65% to 85% of them singletons. The chain has TRBV5-1 and TRBJ2-4, with D hard to call. Material for sequencing was PBMCs. This TCR came from a woman in her forties or fifties in good health and CMV-seropositive. The CDR3 here is CASSPVEAKNIQYF. The CDR3 nucleotides read TGCGCCAGCAGCCCCGTAGAGGCCAAAAACATTCAGTACTTC. Combining the CDR3 with reference TRBV5-1 and TRBJ2-4 gives the whole variable domain KAGVTQTPRYLIKTRGQQVTLSCSPISGHRSVSWYQQTPGQGLQFLFEYFSETQRNKGNFPGRFSGRQFSNSRSEMNVSTLELGDSALYLCASSPVEAKNIQYFGAGTRLSVL.